Listed here are 10 T cell receptor beta chains from one sample, sequenced in a study of blood T cell repertoires in COVID-19. Using immunoSEQ multiplex PCR, the repertoire was profiled, and TCRdb retains in-frame clones only, with some absent. The top ten hold approximately 3% of the sample, which has roughly 340,000 clones, roughly 90% seen once. Sample: peripheral blood. The receptors were gathered from a woman in her 30s with COVID-19, enrolled during active disease.

The genes are TRBV6-5 and TRBJ1-2; D remains unclear. The CDR3 extends over 14 amino acids. Trimming took off 3 bases at V and 8 bases at J, with 16 bases between the two ends. Germline V gene sequence: CDR1 MNHEY, CDR2 SVGAGI. The DNA of the CDR3 is TGTGCCAGCAGTTATTCCGGACCCTGGAGGGGCTACACCTTC. Its protein product is CASSYSGPWRGYTF.

The V call is TRBV29-1, the J call TRBJ2-4, with 9 bases that match TRBD1. CDR3 length equals 15 residues. J gave up 0 bases and V 5 bases, and 5 bases lay outside the gene matches. CDR1 SQVTM and CDR2 ANQGSEA come from the germline V gene. For the CDR3, the DNA is TGCAGCGTTTACCGACAGGGGGAAGCCAAAAACATTCAGTACTTC. This translates into CSVYRQGEAKNIQYF.

The chain is built from TRBV4-1 and TRBJ1-1; unclear D gene. This CDR3 is 13 amino acids long. V was shortened by 4 bases and J by 5 bases, with 11 bases between the two germline ends. Per germline, CDR1 MGHRA and CDR2 YSYEKL. DNA of the CDR3: TGCGCCAGCAGCCGTCCCTCGGGGACTGAAGCTTTCTTT. Its translation: CASSRPSGTEAFF.

This clone was observed at least ten times. The V and J genes are TRBV27 and TRBJ1-5; tentatively, D is TRBD1 (5 bases). Trimming pared 6 bases from V and 5 bases from J, leaving 11 bases between. This CDR3 is built from 13 residues. Germline V gives CDR1 MNHEY, CDR2 SMNVEV (reference sequence). CDR3 sequence (DNA): TGTGCCAGCAGGGGGCAAGTTGATCAGCCCCAGCATTTT. This gives the protein CASRGQVDQPQHF.

This chain connects TRBV29-1 to TRBJ1-2; 10 nucleotides agree with TRBD1. The germline gives CDR1 SQVTM, CDR2 ANQGSEA. This CDR3 is 16 amino acids long. Trimming removed 6 bases from V and 2 bases from J; junction bases left unmatched: 12. CDR3 sequence reads: CSVGTGVSDSNYGYTF. For the CDR3, the DNA is TGCAGCGTGGGGACAGGGGTCTCCGATTCAAACTATGGCTACACCTTC.

The chain employs TRBV5-6 and TRBJ1-1; D is unresolved. Germline values: CDR1 SGHDT, CDR2 YYEEEE. The V end lost 4 bases, the J end lost 0 bases, and 7 bases lay between the germline ends. The CDR3 is 13 amino acids. The CDR3 is CASSAYLNTEAFF. The DNA for the CDR3 is TGTGCCAGCAGCGCTTACTTGAACACTGAAGCTTTCTTT.

The chain is built from TRBV28 and TRBJ1-1; D call uncertain. V lost 2 bases and J 6 bases, leaving 31 bases between the germline ends. The CDR3 is 20 residues long. Germline loops: CDR1 MDHEN, CDR2 SYDVKM. The CDR3 loop reads CASSLRWQGRVLGPGPEAFF. CDR3 nucleotide sequence: TGTGCCAGCAGTTTAAGATGGCAAGGGAGGGTTCTGGGTCCGGGTCCTGAAGCTTTCTTT. The whole variable domain, filled in from reference TRBV28 and TRBJ1-1, reads DVKVTQSSRYLVKRTGEKVFLECVQDMDHENMFWYRQDPGLGLRLIYFSYDVKMKEKGDIPEGYSVSREKKERFSLILESASTNQTSMYLCASSLRWQGRVLGPGPEAFFGQGTRLTVV.

The chain joins TRBV2 to TRBJ2-3, with 8 positions matching TRBD1. The CDR3 contains 14 residues. Germline trimming cut 8 bases from V and 2 bases from J; bases unmatched to any gene: 6. CDR1 SNHLY and CDR2 FYNNEI come from the germline V gene. The CDR3 nucleotides read TGTGCCAGCGTTCAGGGGGCTTACACAGATACGCAGTATTTT. It is translated as CASVQGAYTDTQYF.

This chain joins TRBV13 and TRBJ1-1; possible D gene TRBD1, 5 bases. The CDR3 is made up of 11 amino acids. Germline V gives CDR1 PRHDT, CDR2 FYEKMQ (reference sequence). The V and J ends lost 8 bases and 6 bases respectively, with 10 bases between them. The CDR3 DNA reads TGTGCCAGCGGGGGGGTTTCTGAAGCTTTCTTT. Its protein is CASGGVSEAFF.

The chain has TRBV6-5 and TRBJ1-2; no clear D gene. The V gene's germline CDR1 is MNHEY and CDR2 SVGAGI. V lost 4 bases and J 8 bases, leaving 11 bases between the germline ends. The CDR3 runs 12 residues. Here the CDR3 DNA reads TGTGCCAGCAGTTCCATGGGGAGCGGCTACACCTTC. This codes for CASSSMGSGYTF.